This note documents a single TCR beta chain sequence. There is no known antigen for this receptor. Within one base of it there is no much larger clone, and no base qualities were kept. The germline V and J ends show losses of 5 bases and 8 bases respectively, and no gene match explains 11 bases of the junction. The germline V gene gives CDR1 as SGHTA and CDR2 as FQGTGA. Spanning cysteine to phenylalanine, the CDR3 consists of 14 amino acids. Only the CDR3 region is kept as DNA, spanning 42 bases read in frame from base 1. The sample belongs to a study of type 1 regulatory T cells (dated by TCRdb to the early 2020s). About the full investigation: An in vitro protocol by which a Tr1-enriched, alloantigen-specific CD4 T cell product named T-allo10 was generated was characterized in the study. T-allo10 was being tested clinically in patients with hematological malignancies who were undergoing allogeneic hematopoietic stem cell transplantation.

The sequencer listed for this sample is Illumina MiSeq. Using fastp at Q25 and MiXCR, TCRdb reprocessed the public reads and kept productive beta chains. Entries are consolidated by CDR3 protein sequence, retaining the most common genes and DNA. The sample data list fewer than 30,000 distinct CDR3 sequences, and over 55% of these were observed just once. The top ten clonotypes cover about 14% of the sample. T-allo10 cells derived from donors were reported to be host alloantigen-specific and anergic, and to suppress in an alloantigen-specific manner. The source is a human donor in good health. This sequence uses TRBV7-3 and TRBJ1-2, with 7 bases aligning to TRBD1. Sequenced material: cultured T cells, either the whole culture or a sorted T cell fraction (not recorded which). Interpreted using the paper, the cell subset or site label stands for: Tr1-enriched cell product generated in vitro against host alloantigens. The CDR3 has the sequence CASSPDRDSGGYTF. Here is the DNA: TGTGCCAGCAGCCCTGACCGGGACAGCGGGGGCTACACCTTC.